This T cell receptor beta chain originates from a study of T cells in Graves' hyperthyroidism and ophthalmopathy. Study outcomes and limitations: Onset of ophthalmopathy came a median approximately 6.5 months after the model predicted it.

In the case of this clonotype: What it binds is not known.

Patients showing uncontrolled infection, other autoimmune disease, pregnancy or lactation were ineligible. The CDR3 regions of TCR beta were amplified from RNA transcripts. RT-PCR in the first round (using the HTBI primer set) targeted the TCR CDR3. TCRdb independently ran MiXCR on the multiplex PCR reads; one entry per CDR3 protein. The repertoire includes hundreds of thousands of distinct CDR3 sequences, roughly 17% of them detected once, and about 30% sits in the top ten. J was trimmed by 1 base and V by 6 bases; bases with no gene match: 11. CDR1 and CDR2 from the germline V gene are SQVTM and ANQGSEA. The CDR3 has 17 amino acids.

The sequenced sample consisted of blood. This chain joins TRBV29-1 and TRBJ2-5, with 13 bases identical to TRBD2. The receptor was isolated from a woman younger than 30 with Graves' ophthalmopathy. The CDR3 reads CSVCLIGTSGAQETQYF. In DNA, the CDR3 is TGCAGCGTCTGTTTGATCGGGACTAGCGGGGCCCAAGAGACCCAGTACTTC.